This T cell receptor beta chain was captured by sequencing in a study of T cells in tumors after PD-1 blockade. Study overall: Treatment was either pembrolizumab 200 mg every 3 weeks or cemiplimab 350 mg every 2 weeks. Points from the study as a whole: Blood contained about 40% of the tumor's TCR clonotypes.

CDR1 and CDR2 from the germline V gene are SGHTA and FQGNSA. This CDR3 is 15 amino acids long. V shed 3 bases and J 9 bases; nucleotides not matched to a gene: 6. TCRdb's copy holds only in-frame clones and misses some; the assay was immunoSEQ multiplex PCR. The sample includes approximately 50,000 clones, approximately 79% of them seen just once. Of note for this clone: Its matching antigen is unknown.

The receptor comes from a human donor with advanced basal cell or squamous cell carcinoma (not recorded which). The source material was PBMCs, sampled before anti-PD-1 therapy. The chain combines TRBV7-2 with TRBJ2-1, with 12 positions matching TRBD2. The DNA for the CDR3 is TGTGCCAGCAGCTTGACTAGCGGGGGCCGTATTGAGCAGTTCTTC. This translates into CASSLTSGGRIEQFF.